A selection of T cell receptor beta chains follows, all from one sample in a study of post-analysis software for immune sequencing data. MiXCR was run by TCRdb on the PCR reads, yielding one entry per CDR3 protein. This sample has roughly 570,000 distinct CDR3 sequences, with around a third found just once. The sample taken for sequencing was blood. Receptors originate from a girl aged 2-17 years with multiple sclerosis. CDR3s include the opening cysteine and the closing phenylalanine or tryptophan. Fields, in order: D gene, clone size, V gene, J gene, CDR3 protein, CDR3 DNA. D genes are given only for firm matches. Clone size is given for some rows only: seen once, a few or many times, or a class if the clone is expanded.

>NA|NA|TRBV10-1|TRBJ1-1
CASQSQFGTKAFF
TGCGCCAGCCAGAGCCAATTTGGCACTAAAGCTTTCTTT
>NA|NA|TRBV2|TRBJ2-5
CASSEEGTSETQYF
TGTGCCAGCAGTGAAGAGGGCACTTCAGAGACCCAGTACTTC
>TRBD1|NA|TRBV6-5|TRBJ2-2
CASSYLPGQGVSGELFF
TGTGCCAGCAGTTATCTACCGGGACAGGGGGTGTCCGGGGAGCTGTTTTTT
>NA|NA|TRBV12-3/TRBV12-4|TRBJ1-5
CASSLGPEAPHF
TGTGCCAGCAGTTTAGGGCCTGAGGCCCCGCATTTT
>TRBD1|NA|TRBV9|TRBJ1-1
CASSPSPGDRGRYTEAFF
TGTGCCAGCAGCCCGTCGCCGGGAGACAGGGGGCGGTACACTGAAGCTTTCTTT
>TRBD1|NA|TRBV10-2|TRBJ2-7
CASRGQGAYNEQYF
TGCGCCAGCCGGGGACAGGGGGCCTACAATGAGCAGTACTTC
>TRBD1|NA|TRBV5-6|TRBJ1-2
CASSLNPQGIGGYTF
TGTGCCAGCAGCTTAAACCCACAGGGGATCGGCGGCTACACCTTC
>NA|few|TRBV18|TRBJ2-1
CASSPVGYNEQFF
TGTGCCAGCTCACCAGTCGGCTACAATGAGCAGTTCTTC
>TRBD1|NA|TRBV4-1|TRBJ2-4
CASSLPGQGYF
TGCGCCAGCAGCCTACCGGGACAGGGGTACTTC
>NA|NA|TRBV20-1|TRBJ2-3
CSAWAPRGELQDTQYF
TGCAGTGCTTGGGCTCCTAGGGGAGAGTTGCAGGATACGCAGTATTTT
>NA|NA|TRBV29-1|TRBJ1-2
CSVVGDGYGYTF
TGCAGCGTTGTAGGGGATGGCTATGGCTACACCTTC
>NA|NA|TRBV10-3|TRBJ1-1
CATGLGGNTEAFF
TGTGCCACGGGGTTGGGGGGGAACACTGAAGCTTTCTTT
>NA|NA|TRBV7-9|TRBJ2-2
CASSLGRRQGISTGELFF
TGTGCCAGCAGCTTAGGGAGGCGGCAGGGGATATCCACCGGGGAGCTGTTTTTT
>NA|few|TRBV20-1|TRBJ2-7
CSARLHGAYEQYF
TGCAGTGCCAGGCTGCACGGAGCCTACGAGCAGTACTTC
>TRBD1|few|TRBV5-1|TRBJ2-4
CASSYWTGQNIQYF
TGCGCCAGCAGCTATTGGACAGGCCAAAACATTCAGTACTTC
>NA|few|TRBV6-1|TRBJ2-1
CASKEGGSLNEQFF
TGTGCCAGCAAGGAGGGCGGGTCGCTCAATGAGCAGTTCTTC
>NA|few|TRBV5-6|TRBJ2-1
CASKRGAVEQFF
TGTGCCAGCAAGAGAGGGGCCGTGGAGCAGTTCTTC
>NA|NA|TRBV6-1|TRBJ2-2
CASSEVWDTGELFF
TGTGCCAGCAGTGAAGTTTGGGACACCGGGGAGCTGTTTTTT
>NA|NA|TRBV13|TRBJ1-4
CASTRQDNEKLFF
TGTGCCAGCACCCGACAGGATAATGAAAAACTGTTTTTT
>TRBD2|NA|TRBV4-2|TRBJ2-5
CASSQVPAGGQETQYF
TGTGCCAGCAGCCAAGTACCAGCGGGGGGCCAAGAGACCCAGTACTTC
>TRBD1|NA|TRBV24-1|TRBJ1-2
CATSESGQGQGYTF
TGTGCCACCAGTGAATCTGGACAGGGGCAGGGCTACACCTTC
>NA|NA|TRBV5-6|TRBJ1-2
CASSFGAWDYGYTF
TGTGCCAGCAGCTTTGGGGCATGGGACTATGGCTACACCTTC
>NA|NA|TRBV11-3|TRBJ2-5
CASSLGSSYNEQYF
TGTGCCAGCAGCTTAGGGTCTAGTTACAATGAGCAGTACTTC
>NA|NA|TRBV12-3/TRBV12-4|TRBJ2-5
CASSLGPGYQETQYF
TGTGCCAGCAGTTTGGGGCCGGGCTACCAAGAGACCCAGTACTTC
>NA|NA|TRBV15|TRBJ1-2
CATSRDTATLPGYTF
TGTGCCACCAGCAGAGATACAGCGACCCTGCCGGGCTACACCTTC
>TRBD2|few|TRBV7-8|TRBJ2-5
CASSYRAGGIPQETQYF
TGTGCCAGCAGTTACAGAGCGGGGGGGATACCCCAAGAGACCCAGTACTTC
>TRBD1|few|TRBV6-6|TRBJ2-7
CASSGVTGGEQYF
TGTGCCAGCAGTGGTGTAACAGGGGGCGAGCAGTACTTC
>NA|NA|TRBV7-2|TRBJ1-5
CASSPVWEAPQHF
TGTGCCAGCAGCCCCGTCTGGGAGGCGCCCCAGCATTTT
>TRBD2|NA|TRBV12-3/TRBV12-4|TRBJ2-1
CASSLVSGGIYEQFF
TGTGCCAGCAGTTTAGTTAGCGGGGGGATCTACGAGCAGTTCTTC
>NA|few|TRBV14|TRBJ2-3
CASSPLGRGSTDTQYF
TGTGCCAGCAGTCCTCTAGGCCGGGGGAGCACAGATACGCAGTATTTT
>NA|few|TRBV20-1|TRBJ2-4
CSARVVTGGNIQYF
TGCAGTGCTAGAGTTGTTACTGGAGGAAACATTCAGTACTTC
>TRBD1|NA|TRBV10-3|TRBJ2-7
CAISEHPTGSYEQYF
TGTGCCATCAGTGAGCACCCGACAGGGAGCTACGAGCAGTACTTC
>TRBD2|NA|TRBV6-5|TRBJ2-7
CASSGAGGSSYEQYF
TGTGCCAGCAGCGGAGCGGGAGGGAGCTCCTACGAGCAGTACTTC
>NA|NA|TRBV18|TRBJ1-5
CASSPETDSNQPQHF
TGTGCCAGCTCACCCGAGACAGATAGCAATCAGCCCCAGCATTTT
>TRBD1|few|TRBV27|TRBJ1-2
CASSLSPGQGLGYGYTF
TGTGCCAGCAGTTTATCCCCGGGACAGGGTTTGGGATATGGCTACACCTTC
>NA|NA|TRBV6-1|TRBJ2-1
CASSEPNEQFF
TGTGCCAGCAGTGAGCCTAATGAGCAGTTCTTC
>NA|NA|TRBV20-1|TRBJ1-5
CSASQRVGDQPQHF
TGCAGTGCTAGTCAGAGGGTGGGGGATCAGCCCCAGCATTTT
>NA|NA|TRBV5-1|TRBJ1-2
CASSFSGANYGYTF
TGCGCCAGCAGCTTCTCGGGGGCAAACTATGGCTACACCTTC
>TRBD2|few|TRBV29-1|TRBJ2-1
CSLPGGRHNEQFF
TGCAGCCTGCCGGGGGGTCGTCACAATGAGCAGTTCTTC
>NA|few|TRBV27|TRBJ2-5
CASSRPTKTGLRETQYF
TGTGCCAGCAGTCGTCCAACCAAGACAGGTTTGCGAGAGACCCAGTACTTC
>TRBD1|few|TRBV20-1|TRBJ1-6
CSGRETGVWGNSPLHF
TGCAGTGGGAGAGAAACAGGGGTTTGGGGGAATTCACCCCTCCACTTT
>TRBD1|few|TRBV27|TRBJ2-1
CASSPFRGHNNEQFF
TGTGCCAGCAGTCCATTCAGGGGGCATAATAATGAGCAGTTCTTC
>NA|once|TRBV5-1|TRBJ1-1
CASSWGGGEGTEAFF
TGCGCCAGCAGTTGGGGAGGGGGGGAAGGCACTGAAGCTTTCTTT
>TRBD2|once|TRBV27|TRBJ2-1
CASSPTSGAGNEQFF
TGTGCCAGCAGTCCCACTAGCGGGGCGGGCAATGAGCAGTTCTTC
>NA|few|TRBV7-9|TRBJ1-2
CASLAGIYGYTF
TGTGCCAGCCTGGCAGGGATATATGGCTACACCTTC